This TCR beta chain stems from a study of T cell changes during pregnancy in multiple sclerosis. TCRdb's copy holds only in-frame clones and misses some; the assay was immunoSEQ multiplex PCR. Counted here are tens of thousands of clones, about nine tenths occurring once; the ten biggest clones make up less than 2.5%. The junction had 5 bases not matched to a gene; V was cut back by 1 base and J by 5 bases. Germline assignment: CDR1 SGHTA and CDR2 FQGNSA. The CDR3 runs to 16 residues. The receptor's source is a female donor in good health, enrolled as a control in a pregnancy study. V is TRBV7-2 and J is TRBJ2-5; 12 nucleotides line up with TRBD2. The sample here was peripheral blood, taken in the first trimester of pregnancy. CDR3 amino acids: CASSLVRLAGVETQYF. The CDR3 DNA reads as TGTGCCAGCAGCTTAGTACGACTAGCGGGAGTGGAGACCCAGTACTTC.